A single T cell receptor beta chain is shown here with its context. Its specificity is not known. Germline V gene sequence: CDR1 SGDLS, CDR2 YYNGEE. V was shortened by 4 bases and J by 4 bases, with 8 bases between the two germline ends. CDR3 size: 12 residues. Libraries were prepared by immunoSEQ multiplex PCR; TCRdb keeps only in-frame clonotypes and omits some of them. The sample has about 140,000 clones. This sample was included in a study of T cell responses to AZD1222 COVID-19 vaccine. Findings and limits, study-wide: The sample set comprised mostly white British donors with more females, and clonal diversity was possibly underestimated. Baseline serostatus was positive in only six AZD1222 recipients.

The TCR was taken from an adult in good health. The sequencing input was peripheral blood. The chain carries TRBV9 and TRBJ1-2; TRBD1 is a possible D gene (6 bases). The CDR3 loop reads CASSLDSYGYTF. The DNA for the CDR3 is TGTGCCAGCAGCTTGGACAGCTATGGCTACACCTTC. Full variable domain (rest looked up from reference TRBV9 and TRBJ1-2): DSGVTQTPKHLITATGQRVTLRCSPRSGDLSVYWYQQSLDQGLQFLIQYYNGEERAKGNILERFSAQQFPDLHSELNLSSLELGDSALYFCASSLDSYGYTFGSGTRLTVV.